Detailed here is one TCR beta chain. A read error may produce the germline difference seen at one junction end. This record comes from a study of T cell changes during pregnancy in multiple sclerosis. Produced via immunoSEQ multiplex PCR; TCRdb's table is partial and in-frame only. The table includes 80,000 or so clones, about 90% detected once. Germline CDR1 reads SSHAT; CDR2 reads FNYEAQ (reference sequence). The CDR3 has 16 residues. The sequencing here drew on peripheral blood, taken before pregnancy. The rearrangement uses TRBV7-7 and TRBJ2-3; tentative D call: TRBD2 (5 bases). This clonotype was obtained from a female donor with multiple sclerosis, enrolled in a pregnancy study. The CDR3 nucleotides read TGTGCTAGCAGCTTAGCCCCCGGACTTTCGGCAGATACGCAGTATTTT. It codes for CASSLAPGLSADTQYF.